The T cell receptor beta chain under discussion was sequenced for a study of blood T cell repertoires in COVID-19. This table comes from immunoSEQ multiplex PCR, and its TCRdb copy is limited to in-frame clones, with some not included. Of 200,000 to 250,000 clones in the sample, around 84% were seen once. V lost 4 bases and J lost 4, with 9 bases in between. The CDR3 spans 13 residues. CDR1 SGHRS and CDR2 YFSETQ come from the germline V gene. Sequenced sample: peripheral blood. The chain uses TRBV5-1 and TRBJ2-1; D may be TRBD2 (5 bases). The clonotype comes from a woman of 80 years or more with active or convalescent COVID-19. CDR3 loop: CASSERFYNEQFF. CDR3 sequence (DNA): TGCGCCAGCAGCGAGCGGTTTTACAATGAGCAGTTCTTC.